This TCR beta chain emerged from a study of T-cell reconstitution after alpha-beta-depleted transplantation in children. Study-level points and caveats: One year post-transplant, T-cell counts and diversity were largely derived from T cells produced anew. Several hundred graft clones that had expanded were reportedly the source of alpha-beta T cells about two months after transplant. Surviving thymic progenitors and recipient T cells were the source of high TCRbeta diversity at day 60 in some patients.

Remarks on this clonotype: Its matching antigen is unknown.

A library of TCRbeta sequences, prepared with unique molecular identifiers, was generated. TCRdb independently ran MiXCR on the PCR reads; one entry per CDR3 protein. The sample shows more than 200,000 distinct CDR3 sequences, more than 20% of them seen only once. Germline loops: CDR1 DFQATT, CDR2 SNEGSKA (reference sequence). Trimming cost V 3 bases and J 4 bases, with 16 bases left between them. CDR3 length: 14 residues. The chain has TRBV20-1 and TRBJ2-7; D not certain. This receptor was taken from a girl aged 2-10 years with Fanconi anemia, due to receive a stem cell transplant. The source was PBMCs, collected before TCRalphabeta/CD19-depleted stem cell transplant. The CDR3 sequence: CSASDISGLYEQYF. The CDR3 DNA sequence: TGCAGTGCTAGTGATATCAGTGGGCTTTACGAGCAGTACTTC.